The rows below give T cell receptor beta chains drawn from one sample of a study of T cell repertoires in cytomegalovirus infection. These receptors have no known antigen. TCRdb re-called the reads with MiXCR, one entry per CDR3 protein. Seen here are 86,000 or so distinct CDR3 sequences, 20% to 30% observed once, and the top ten hold about half. Sequences were derived from CD8+ T cells from cultured PBMCs, sampled from culture after CMV antigen stimulation. The receptor set was obtained from a human donor in good health (CMV status not recorded). Some clones in this sample may be carry-over from other donors' samples. CDR3s include the opening cysteine and the closing phenylalanine or tryptophan. Fields, in order: V gene, J gene, clone size, D gene, CDR3 DNA, CDR3 protein. D genes are given only for firm matches. Only some rows state a clone size, as once, few, many or a class for expanded clones.

v_call: TRBV19; j_call: TRBJ1-5; clone_size: few; d_call: .; cdr3_nt: TGTGCCAGTAGTCCAGATAGTAGGAGCAATCAGCCCCAGCATTTT; cdr3_aa: CASSPDSRSNQPQHF
v_call: TRBV20-1; j_call: TRBJ1-1; clone_size: few; d_call: TRBD1; cdr3_nt: TGCAGTGTCAGACAGGGCACTGAAGCTTTCTTT; cdr3_aa: CSVRQGTEAFF
v_call: TRBV27; j_call: TRBJ2-1; clone_size: few; d_call: TRBD2; cdr3_nt: TGTGCCAGCACTCTAGCGGGGGGTCCCCGAAATGAGCAGTTCTTC; cdr3_aa: CASTLAGGPRNEQFF
v_call: TRBV6-1; j_call: TRBJ1-3; clone_size: .; d_call: .; cdr3_nt: TGTGCCAGCAGTGGGCCAGGGGTCTCTGGAAACACCATATATTTT; cdr3_aa: CASSGPGVSGNTIYF
v_call: TRBV6-5; j_call: TRBJ1-1; clone_size: few; d_call: .; cdr3_nt: TGTGCCAGCAGTTACTCTGGGGGGGAGGACACTGAAGCTTTCTTT; cdr3_aa: CASSYSGGEDTEAFF
v_call: TRBV6-8; j_call: TRBJ2-2; clone_size: few; d_call: TRBD2; cdr3_nt: TGTGCCAGCAGTCACGGACTAGCGGGGGGGGATACCGGGGAGCTGTTTTTT; cdr3_aa: CASSHGLAGGDTGELFF
v_call: TRBV10-3; j_call: TRBJ2-7; clone_size: .; d_call: .; cdr3_nt: TGTGCCATCAGTGATACCGATTACGAGCAGTACTTC; cdr3_aa: CAISDTDYEQYF
v_call: TRBV9; j_call: TRBJ1-2; clone_size: .; d_call: .; cdr3_nt: TGTGCCAGCACCTCCTCACAGGGTACCTTAAACTATGGCTACACCTTC; cdr3_aa: CASTSSQGTLNYGYTF
v_call: TRBV12-3/TRBV12-4; j_call: TRBJ1-5; clone_size: .; d_call: TRBD1; cdr3_nt: TGTGCCAGCAGTACCGGGACAGCGAACAATCAGCCCCAGCATTTT; cdr3_aa: CASSTGTANNQPQHF
v_call: TRBV6-1; j_call: TRBJ2-3; clone_size: many; d_call: TRBD2; cdr3_nt: TGTGCCACCCGACCACTAGCGGGGGGTTTTAGCAGCACAGATACGCAGTATTTT; cdr3_aa: CATRPLAGGFSSTDTQYF
v_call: TRBV27; j_call: TRBJ2-7; clone_size: .; d_call: .; cdr3_nt: TGTGCCAGCAGTTTATCGGAGCAGGACGAGCAGTACTTC; cdr3_aa: CASSLSEQDEQYF
v_call: TRBV27; j_call: TRBJ2-1; clone_size: once; d_call: TRBD2; cdr3_nt: TGTGCCAGCAGTTTTGGGTCGGGGGGGTACAATGAGCAGTTCTTC; cdr3_aa: CASSFGSGGYNEQFF
v_call: TRBV25-1; j_call: TRBJ2-1; clone_size: .; d_call: TRBD2; cdr3_nt: TGTGCCTGCAGTGATCTAGCGGGAGTTAATGAGCAGTTCTTC; cdr3_aa: CACSDLAGVNEQFF
v_call: TRBV25-1; j_call: TRBJ2-3; clone_size: many; d_call: TRBD1; cdr3_nt: TGTGCCACCACAGACGGGACAGGCGTCGATACGCAGTATTTT; cdr3_aa: CATTDGTGVDTQYF
v_call: TRBV5-1; j_call: TRBJ2-7; clone_size: .; d_call: .; cdr3_nt: TGCGCCAGCAGCTTGGGGCAGGCAAACGAGCAGTACTTC; cdr3_aa: CASSLGQANEQYF
v_call: TRBV11-2; j_call: TRBJ2-7; clone_size: .; d_call: .; cdr3_nt: TGTGCCAGCAGCTTAGGTCCTGCCAGGGGTTACGAGCAGTACTTC; cdr3_aa: CASSLGPARGYEQYF
v_call: TRBV7-2; j_call: TRBJ2-7; clone_size: few; d_call: TRBD1; cdr3_nt: TGTGCCAGCAGCCGGACAGGGGGCTTCTACGAGCAGTACTTC; cdr3_aa: CASSRTGGFYEQYF
v_call: TRBV19; j_call: TRBJ2-7; clone_size: few; d_call: .; cdr3_nt: TGTGCCAGTAGTATTGGACGGGGGTCTCTCCACGAGCAGTACTTC; cdr3_aa: CASSIGRGSLHEQYF
v_call: TRBV7-9; j_call: TRBJ2-7; clone_size: .; d_call: TRBD1; cdr3_nt: TGTGCCAGCAGCTTCAGGACAGGGGGATACGAGCAGTACTTC; cdr3_aa: CASSFRTGGYEQYF
v_call: TRBV12-3/TRBV12-4; j_call: TRBJ2-4; clone_size: many; d_call: .; cdr3_nt: TGTGCCAGCAGTTTAGGCAGGGGAAACATTCAGTACTTC; cdr3_aa: CASSLGRGNIQYF
v_call: TRBV20-1; j_call: TRBJ2-3; clone_size: few; d_call: TRBD2; cdr3_nt: TGCAGTGCTAGGGGTGGGCTAGCGGGAGGGCCAGATACGCAGTATTTT; cdr3_aa: CSARGGLAGGPDTQYF
v_call: TRBV20-1; j_call: TRBJ1-6; clone_size: once; d_call: .; cdr3_nt: TGCAGTGCTATCCCGAAAGGAGAAGGCGACAGGTGGAGCTCCTATAATTCACCCCTCCACTTT; cdr3_aa: CSAIPKGEGDRWSSYNSPLHF
v_call: TRBV12-3/TRBV12-4; j_call: TRBJ1-1; clone_size: few; d_call: .; cdr3_nt: TGTGCCAGCAGTTTATTCTACGCGGTTGGCGGGGCTTTCTTT; cdr3_aa: CASSLFYAVGGAFF
v_call: TRBV7-2; j_call: TRBJ1-3; clone_size: many; d_call: .; cdr3_nt: TGTGCCAGCAGCTTAAATGGCCAGAACTCTGGAAACACCATATATTTT; cdr3_aa: CASSLNGQNSGNTIYF
v_call: TRBV5-1; j_call: TRBJ1-2; clone_size: .; d_call: .; cdr3_nt: TGCGCCAGCAGCTTGGAAAGGAGTCATGGCTACACCTTC; cdr3_aa: CASSLERSHGYTF
v_call: TRBV9; j_call: TRBJ2-4; clone_size: .; d_call: TRBD1; cdr3_nt: TGTGCCAGCAGCGTTTCCTGGGACAGGGGGCGGGACATTCAGTACTTC; cdr3_aa: CASSVSWDRGRDIQYF
v_call: TRBV20-1; j_call: TRBJ1-6; clone_size: .; d_call: .; cdr3_nt: TGCAGTGCTAGAGAGGCCTACGAAAATTCACCCCTCCACTTT; cdr3_aa: CSAREAYENSPLHF
v_call: TRBV12-3/TRBV12-4; j_call: TRBJ1-5; clone_size: many; d_call: .; cdr3_nt: TGTGCCAGCAGTTTACACCCGGATGGTCAGCCCCAGCATTTT; cdr3_aa: CASSLHPDGQPQHF